This note documents a single TCR beta chain sequence. Antigen specificity is unknown. The PCR employed 60 Vbeta primers together with 13 Jbeta primers. Sequencing was performed with immunoSEQ multiplex PCR; in TCRdb, only in-frame clones are kept and a portion is missing. The sample lists about 180,000 clones, 84% seen once, with roughly 5.2% in the top ten. This CDR3 is 15 amino acids long. Germline values: CDR1 SEHNR, CDR2 FQNEAQ (reference sequence). The germline V and J ends were trimmed by 5 bases and 5 bases, with 18 bases remaining between them. This entry comes from a study of cytomegalovirus exposure and HLA in healthy donors. Study-wide findings and caveats: Later analysis found that TCR beta chains associated with HLA were more clonally expanded than other, equally common chains. The authors later linked a missense DCLRE1C variant to TCR beta V- and J-gene trimming. Later on, an analysis showed TCR association rates differing by HLA locus, with DRB1 the most and HLA-C the fewest.

Healthy donors of bone marrow made up the group. The V gene is TRBV7-9, the J gene TRBJ1-1; no reliable D call. The origin of this receptor is a girl between 5 and 17 years old in good health and CMV-seropositive. Material for sequencing was PBMCs. Written as DNA, the CDR3 is TGTGCCAGCAGCCCACCCCAAAAGCGTGGGACTGAAGCTTTCTTT. Its protein is CASSPPQKRGTEAFF.